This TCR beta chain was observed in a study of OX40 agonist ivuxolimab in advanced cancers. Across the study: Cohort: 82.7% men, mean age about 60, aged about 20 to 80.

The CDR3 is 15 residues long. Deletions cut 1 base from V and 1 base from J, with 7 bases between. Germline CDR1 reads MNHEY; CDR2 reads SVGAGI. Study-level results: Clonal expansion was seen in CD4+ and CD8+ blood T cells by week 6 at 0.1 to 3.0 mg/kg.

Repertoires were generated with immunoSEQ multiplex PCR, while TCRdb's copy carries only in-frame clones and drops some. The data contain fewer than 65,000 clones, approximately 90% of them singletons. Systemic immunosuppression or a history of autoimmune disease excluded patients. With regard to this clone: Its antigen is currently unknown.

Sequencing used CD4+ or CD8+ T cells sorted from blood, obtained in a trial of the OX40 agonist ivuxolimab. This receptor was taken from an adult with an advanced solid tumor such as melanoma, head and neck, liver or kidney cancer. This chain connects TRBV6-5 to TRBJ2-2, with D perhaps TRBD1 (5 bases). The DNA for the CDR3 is TGTGCCAGCAGTTACTGGCAGGGGAACACCGGGGAGCTGTTTTTT. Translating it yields CASSYWQGNTGELFF.